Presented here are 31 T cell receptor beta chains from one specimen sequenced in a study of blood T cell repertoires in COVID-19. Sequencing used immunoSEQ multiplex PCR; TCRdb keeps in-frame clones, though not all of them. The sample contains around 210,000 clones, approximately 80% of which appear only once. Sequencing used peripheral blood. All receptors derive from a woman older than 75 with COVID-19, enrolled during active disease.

CDR3 region: CASSYSGQGIVKTQYF. CDR3 nucleotides: TGTGCCAGCAGTTACTCCGGCCAGGGTATCGTAAAGACCCAGTACTTC. This rearrangement joins TRBV6-6 to TRBJ2-5; D is perhaps TRBD1 (5 bases). The CDR3 consists of 16 residues. CDR1 and CDR2 (germline): MNHNY, SVGAGI (reference sequence). Deletions cut 0 bases from V and 6 bases from J, with 17 bases between.

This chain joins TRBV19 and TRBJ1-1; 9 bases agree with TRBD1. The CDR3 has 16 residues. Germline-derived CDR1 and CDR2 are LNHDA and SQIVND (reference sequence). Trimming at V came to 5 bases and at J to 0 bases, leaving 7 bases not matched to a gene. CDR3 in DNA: TGTGCCAGTAGTGCTCCGGGACAGGGTATGAACACTGAAGCTTTCTTT. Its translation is CASSAPGQGMNTEAFF.

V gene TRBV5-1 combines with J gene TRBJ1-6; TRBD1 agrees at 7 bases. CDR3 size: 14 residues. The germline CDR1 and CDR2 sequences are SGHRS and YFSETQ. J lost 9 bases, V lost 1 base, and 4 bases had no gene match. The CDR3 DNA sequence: TGCGCCAGCAGCTTGCCCGGGACAGCTTCACCCCTCCACTTT. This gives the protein CASSLPGTASPLHF.

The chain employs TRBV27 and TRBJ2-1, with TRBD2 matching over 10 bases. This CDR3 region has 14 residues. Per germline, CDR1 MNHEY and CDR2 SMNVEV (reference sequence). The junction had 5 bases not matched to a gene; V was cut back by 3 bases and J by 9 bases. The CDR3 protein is CASSLASGSSEQFF. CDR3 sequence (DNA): TGTGCCAGCAGTTTGGCTAGCGGGAGTTCTGAGCAGTTCTTC.

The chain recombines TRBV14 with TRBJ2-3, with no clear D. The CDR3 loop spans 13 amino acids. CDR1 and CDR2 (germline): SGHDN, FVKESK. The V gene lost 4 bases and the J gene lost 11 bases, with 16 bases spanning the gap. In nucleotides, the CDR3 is TGTGCCAGCAGCCTCCTAGTCCATACGGTGCAGTATTTT. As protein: CASSLLVHTVQYF.

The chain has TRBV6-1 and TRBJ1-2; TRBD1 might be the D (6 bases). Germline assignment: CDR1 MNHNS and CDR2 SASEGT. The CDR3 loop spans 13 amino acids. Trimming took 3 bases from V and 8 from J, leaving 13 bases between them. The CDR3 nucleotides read TGTGCCAGCAGTGAGCACACAGGGATAGGCTACACCTTC. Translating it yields CASSEHTGIGYTF.

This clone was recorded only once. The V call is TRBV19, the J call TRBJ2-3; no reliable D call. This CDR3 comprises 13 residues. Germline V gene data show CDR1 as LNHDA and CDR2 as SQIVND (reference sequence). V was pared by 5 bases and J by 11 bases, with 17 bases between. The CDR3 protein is CASSSVQVPEQYF. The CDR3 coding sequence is TGTGCCAGTAGTTCCGTTCAGGTCCCCGAGCAGTATTTT.

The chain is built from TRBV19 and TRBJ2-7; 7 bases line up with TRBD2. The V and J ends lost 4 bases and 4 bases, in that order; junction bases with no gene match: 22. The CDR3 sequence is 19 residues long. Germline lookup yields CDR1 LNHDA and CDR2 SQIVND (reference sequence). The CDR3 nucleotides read TGTGCCAGTAGTACGGCCCACGGCGCGGGAGCCCACTCACTTTACGAGCAGTACTTC. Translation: CASSTAHGAGAHSLYEQYF.

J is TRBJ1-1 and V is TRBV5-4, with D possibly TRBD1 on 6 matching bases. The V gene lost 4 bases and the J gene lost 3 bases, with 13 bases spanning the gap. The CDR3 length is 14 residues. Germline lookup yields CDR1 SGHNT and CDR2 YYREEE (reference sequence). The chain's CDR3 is CASSPDRGDTEAFF. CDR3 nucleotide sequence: TGTGCCAGCAGCCCGGACAGAGGGGACACTGAAGCTTTCTTT.

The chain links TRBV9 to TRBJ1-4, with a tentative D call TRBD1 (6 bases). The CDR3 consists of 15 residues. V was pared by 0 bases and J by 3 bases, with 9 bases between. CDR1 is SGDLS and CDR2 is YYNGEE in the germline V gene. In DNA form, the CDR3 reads TGTGCCAGCAGCGTAGAAGACAGGCCTAATGAAAAACTGTTTTTT. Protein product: CASSVEDRPNEKLFF.

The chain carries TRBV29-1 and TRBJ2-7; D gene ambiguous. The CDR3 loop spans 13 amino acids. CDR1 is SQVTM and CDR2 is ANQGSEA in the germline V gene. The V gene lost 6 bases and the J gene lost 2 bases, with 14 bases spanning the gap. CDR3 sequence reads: CSVGLGVAYEQYF. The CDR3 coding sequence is TGCAGCGTGGGTTTGGGCGTAGCCTACGAGCAGTACTTC.

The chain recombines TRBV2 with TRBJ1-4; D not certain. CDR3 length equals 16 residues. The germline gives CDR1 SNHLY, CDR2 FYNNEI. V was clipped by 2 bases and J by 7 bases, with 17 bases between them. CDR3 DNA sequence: TGTGCCAGCAGTGAATTTAAATTTTTTACGGGTGAAAAACTGTTTTTT. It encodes CASSEFKFFTGEKLFF.

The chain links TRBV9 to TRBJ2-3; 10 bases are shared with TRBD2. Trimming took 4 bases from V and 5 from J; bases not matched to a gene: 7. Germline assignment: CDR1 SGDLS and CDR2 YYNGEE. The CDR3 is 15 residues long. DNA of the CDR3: TGTGCCAGCAGCCCCTTACTAGCGGGGTTAGATACGCAGTATTTT. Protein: CASSPLLAGLDTQYF.

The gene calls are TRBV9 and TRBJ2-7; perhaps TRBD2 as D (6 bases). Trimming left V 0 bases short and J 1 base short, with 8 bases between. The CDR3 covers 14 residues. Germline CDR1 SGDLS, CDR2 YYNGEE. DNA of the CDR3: TGTGCCAGCAGCGTAGACGCGGGGTCCTACGAGCAGTACTTC. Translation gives CASSVDAGSYEQYF.

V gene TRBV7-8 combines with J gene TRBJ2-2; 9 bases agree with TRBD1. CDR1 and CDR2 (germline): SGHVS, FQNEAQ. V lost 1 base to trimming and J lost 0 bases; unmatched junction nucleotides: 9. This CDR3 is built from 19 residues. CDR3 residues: CASSLVAVTGGSNTGELFF. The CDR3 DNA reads TGTGCCAGCAGCTTAGTAGCCGTGACAGGGGGATCGAACACCGGGGAGCTGTTTTTT.

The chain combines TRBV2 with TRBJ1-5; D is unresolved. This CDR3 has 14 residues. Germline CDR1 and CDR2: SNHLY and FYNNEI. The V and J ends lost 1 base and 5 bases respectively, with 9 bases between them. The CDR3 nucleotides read TGTGCCAGCAGTGAAGGTCCGCACTATCAGCCCCAGCATTTT. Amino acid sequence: CASSEGPHYQPQHF. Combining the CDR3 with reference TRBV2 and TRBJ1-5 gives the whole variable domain EPEVTQTPSHQVTQMGQEVILRCVPISNHLYFYWYRQILGQKVEFLVSFYNNEISEKSEIFDDQFSVERPDGSNFTLKIRSTKLEDSAMYFCASSEGPHYQPQHFGDGTRLSIL.

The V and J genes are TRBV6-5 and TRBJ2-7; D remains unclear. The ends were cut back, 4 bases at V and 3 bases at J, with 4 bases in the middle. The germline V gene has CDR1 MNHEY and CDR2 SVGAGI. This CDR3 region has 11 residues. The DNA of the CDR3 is TGTGCCAGCAGTTTAAACTACGAGCAGTACTTC. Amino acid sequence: CASSLNYEQYF.

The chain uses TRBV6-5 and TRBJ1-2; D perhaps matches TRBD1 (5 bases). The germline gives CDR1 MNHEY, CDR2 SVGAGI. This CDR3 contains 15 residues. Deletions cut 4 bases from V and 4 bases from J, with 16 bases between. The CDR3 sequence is CASSSNRIYSYGYTF. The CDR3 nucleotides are TGTGCCAGCAGTTCCAACAGGATCTATAGCTATGGCTACACCTTC.

CDR3 protein: CASSEAPSGRNEQYF. The CDR3 nucleotides are TGTGCCAGCAGTGAAGCGCCTAGCGGGAGGAACGAGCAGTACTTC. This chain links TRBV2 with TRBJ2-7; 11 bases match TRBD2. Germline V gene data show CDR1 as SNHLY and CDR2 as FYNNEI. The CDR3 is made up of 15 amino acids. The V and J ends lost 0 bases and 5 bases, in that order; junction bases with no gene match: 3.

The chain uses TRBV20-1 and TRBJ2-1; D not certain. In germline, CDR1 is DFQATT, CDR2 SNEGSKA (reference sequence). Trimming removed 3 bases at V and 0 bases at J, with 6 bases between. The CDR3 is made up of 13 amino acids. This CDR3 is CSASRSSYNEQFF. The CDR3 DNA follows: TGCAGTGCTAGTAGGAGCTCCTACAATGAGCAGTTCTTC.

This CDR3 reads CAIREGGTDTQYF. Written as DNA, the CDR3 is TGTGCCATCCGGGAGGGCGGGACAGATACGCAGTATTTT. The genes are TRBV10-3 and TRBJ2-3, with 8 positions matching TRBD2. Trimming took 8 bases from V and 3 from J; bases not matched to a gene: 4. Germline V gene sequence: CDR1 ENHRY, CDR2 SYGVKD. The CDR3 has 13 amino acids.

CDR3 sequence reads: CASSTGGGQPQHF. The CDR3 nucleotides are TGCGCCAGCAGCACAGGGGGCGGACAGCCCCAGCATTTT. This rearrangement joins TRBV5-1 to TRBJ1-5; 9 bases line up with TRBD1. CDR1 is SGHRS, CDR2 YFSETQ, per germline. The ends lost 4 bases at V and 7 bases at J; junction bases unmatched: 3. This CDR3 comprises 13 residues. Combining the CDR3 with reference TRBV5-1 and TRBJ1-5 gives the whole variable domain KAGVTQTPRYLIKTRGQQVTLSCSPISGHRSVSWYQQTPGQGLQFLFEYFSETQRNKGNFPGRFSGRQFSNSRSEMNVSTLELGDSALYLCASSTGGGQPQHFGDGTRLSIL.

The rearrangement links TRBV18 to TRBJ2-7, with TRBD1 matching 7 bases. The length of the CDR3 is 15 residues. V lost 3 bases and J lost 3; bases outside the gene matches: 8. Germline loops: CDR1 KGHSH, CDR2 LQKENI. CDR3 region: CASSPTRQGNYEQYF. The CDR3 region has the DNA TGTGCCAGCTCACCTACACGACAGGGAAACTACGAGCAGTACTTC.

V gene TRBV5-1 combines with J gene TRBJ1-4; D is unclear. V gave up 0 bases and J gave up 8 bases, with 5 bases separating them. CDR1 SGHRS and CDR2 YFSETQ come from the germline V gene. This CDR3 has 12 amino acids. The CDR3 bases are TGCGCCAGCAGCTTGGACCTAGAAAAACTGTTTTTT. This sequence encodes CASSLDLEKLFF.

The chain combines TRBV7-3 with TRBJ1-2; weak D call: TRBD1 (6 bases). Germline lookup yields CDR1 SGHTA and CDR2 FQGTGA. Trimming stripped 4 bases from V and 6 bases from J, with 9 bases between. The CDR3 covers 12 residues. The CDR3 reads CASSSQGNGYTF. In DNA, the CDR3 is TGTGCCAGCAGCTCACAGGGTAATGGCTACACCTTC.

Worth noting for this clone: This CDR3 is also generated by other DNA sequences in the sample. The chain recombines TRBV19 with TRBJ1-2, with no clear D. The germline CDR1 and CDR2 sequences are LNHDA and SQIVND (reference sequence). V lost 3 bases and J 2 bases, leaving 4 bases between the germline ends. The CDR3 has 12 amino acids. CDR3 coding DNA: TGTGCCAGTAGTATGAGGAACTATGGCTACACCTTC. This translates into CASSMRNYGYTF.

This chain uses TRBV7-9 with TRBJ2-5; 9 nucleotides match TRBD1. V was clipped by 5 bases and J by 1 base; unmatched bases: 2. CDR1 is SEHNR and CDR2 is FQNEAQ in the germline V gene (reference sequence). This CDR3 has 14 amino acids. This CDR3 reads CASSVQGAQETQYF. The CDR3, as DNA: TGTGCCAGCAGCGTACAGGGGGCCCAAGAGACCCAGTACTTC.

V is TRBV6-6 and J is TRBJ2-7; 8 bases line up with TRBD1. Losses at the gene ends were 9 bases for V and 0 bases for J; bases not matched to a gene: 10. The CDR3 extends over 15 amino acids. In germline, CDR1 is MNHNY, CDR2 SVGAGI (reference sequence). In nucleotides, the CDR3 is TGTGCCAGTCGAGCGACAGGGGAAAGCTCCTACGAGCAGTACTTC. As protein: CASRATGESSYEQYF.

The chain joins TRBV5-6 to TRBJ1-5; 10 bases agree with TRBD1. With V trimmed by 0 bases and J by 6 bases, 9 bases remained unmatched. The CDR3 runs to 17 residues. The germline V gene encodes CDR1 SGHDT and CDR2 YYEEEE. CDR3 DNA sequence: TGTGCCAGCAGCTTGGGACAGGGGGCTACTGCAATTCAGCCCCAGCATTTT. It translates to CASSLGQGATAIQPQHF.

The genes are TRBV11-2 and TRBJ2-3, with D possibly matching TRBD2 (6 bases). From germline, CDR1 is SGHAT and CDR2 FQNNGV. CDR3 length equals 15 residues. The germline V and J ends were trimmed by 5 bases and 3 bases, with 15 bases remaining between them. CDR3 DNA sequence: TGTGCCAGCAGCCGTACCGGGACTGAAACAGATACGCAGTATTTT. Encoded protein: CASSRTGTETDTQYF.

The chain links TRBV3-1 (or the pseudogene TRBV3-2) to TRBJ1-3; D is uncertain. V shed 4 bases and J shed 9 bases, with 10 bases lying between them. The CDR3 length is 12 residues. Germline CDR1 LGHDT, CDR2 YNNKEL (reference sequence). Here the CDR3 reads CASSPSAGTIYF. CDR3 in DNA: TGTGCCAGCAGCCCTTCCGCGGGCACCATATATTTT.